Following are 24 T cell receptor beta chains from one sample sequenced in a study of metastatic and nonmetastatic thyroid tumors. TCRdb reprocessed the PCR reads via MiXCR. The table lists 5,500 to 6,000 clones, roughly 25% of them singletons, with around 10% in the top ten. Prior to thyroid surgery, none of the patients had received any treatment. Sequenced sample: adjacent normal tissue. These receptor sequences come from a male donor with papillary thyroid cancer or a benign thyroid nodule (not recorded which). Some clones in this sample may be carry-over from other donors' samples.

Only one count was recorded for this clone. A single base separates this from a much larger clone, so it may be a read error. The sample carries other DNA sequences with the same CDR3. The J gene is TRBJ1-1, the V gene TRBV4-1, with D unclear. Germline CDR1 MGHRA, CDR2 YSYEKL. CDR3 size: 13 residues. For the CDR3, the DNA is TGCGCCAGCAGCCTTGGACTGAACACAGAAGCTTTCTTT. Amino acids: CASSLGLNTEAFF.

The rearrangement uses TRBV5-1 and TRBJ1-1; D not resolved. Deletions cut 0 bases from V and 3 bases from J, with 9 bases between. Germline V gene data show CDR1 as SGHRS and CDR2 as YFSETQ. The CDR3 length is 14 residues. The CDR3 loop is CASSLGDTYTEAFF. The CDR3 coding sequence is TGCGCCAGCAGCTTGGGAGACACGTACACTGAAGCTTTCTTT.

The chain recombines TRBV7-3 with TRBJ1-1, with 9 bases that match TRBD1. The CDR3 is 13 amino acids. The ends lost 5 bases at V and 6 bases at J; junction bases unmatched: 4. In germline, CDR1 is SGHTA, CDR2 FQGTGA. The CDR3 DNA follows: TGTGCCAGCAGCCCCGGGACAGGGTCTGAAGCTTTCTTT. As protein: CASSPGTGSEAFF. Together with reference TRBV7-3 and TRBJ1-1, the CDR3 gives the full variable domain: GAGVSQTPSNKVTEKGKYVELRCDPISGHTALYWYRQSLGQGPEFLIYFQGTGAADDSGLPNDRFFAVRPEGSVSTLKIQRTERGDSAVYLCASSPGTGSEAFFGQGTRLTVV.

By share, this clone counts as medium-sized. V gene TRBV12-3 or TRBV12-4 combines with J gene TRBJ2-1; D not resolved. V shed 6 bases and J shed 8 bases, with 23 bases lying between them. There are 16 residues in the CDR3. CDR3 region: CASSYPQVWNDDEQFF. The CDR3 DNA sequence: TGTGCCAGCAGCTACCCCCAAGTGTGGAACGACGATGAGCAGTTCTTC.

The chain has TRBV20-1 and TRBJ2-3; TRBD1 might be the D (6 bases). The CDR3 has 14 amino acids. Germline V gene data show CDR1 as DFQATT and CDR2 as SNEGSKA (reference sequence). V was trimmed by 5 bases and J by 1 base, leaving 13 bases between them. CDR3 nucleotide sequence: TGCAGTGCTCAAGGGGGATACGGCACAGATACGCAGTATTTT. This encodes CSAQGGYGTDTQYF.

The chain is built from TRBV14 and TRBJ2-5; possibly TRBD1 or TRBD2 for D (6 bases each). There are 16 residues in the CDR3. V was trimmed by 4 bases and J by 2 bases, leaving 17 bases between them. Germline V gene lookup returns CDR1 SGHDN and CDR2 FVKESK. The CDR3 loop is CASSLGTGGKQETQYF. The CDR3 DNA is TGTGCCAGCAGCCTGGGGACCGGGGGCAAACAAGAGACCCAGTACTTC.

This clone has only a few counts. This rearrangement joins TRBV19 to TRBJ1-2; 8 bases agree with TRBD1. The CDR3 contains 12 residues. Germline V gene sequence: CDR1 LNHDA, CDR2 SQIVND (reference sequence). Trimming took 9 bases from V and 5 from J; bases not matched to a gene: 5. The chain's CDR3 is CASRDRPYGYTF. The CDR3, as DNA: TGTGCCAGCCGGGACAGGCCATATGGCTACACCTTC.

The chain carries TRBV7-3 and TRBJ2-3; D is perhaps TRBD2 (5 bases). Germline CDR1 is SGHTA and CDR2 is FQGTGA. The CDR3 sequence is 13 residues long. Trimming shortened V by 8 bases and J by 2 bases, and 11 bases separated the two germline ends. The CDR3: CASAGGNTDTQYF. CDR3 nucleotides: TGTGCCAGCGCCGGAGGAAACACAGATACGCAGTATTTT.

The chain uses TRBV2 and TRBJ2-7; D call uncertain. CDR1 and CDR2 (germline): SNHLY, FYNNEI. This CDR3 comprises 13 residues. With 1 base removed from V and 3 bases from J, the gap between germline ends came to 7 bases. The CDR3 nucleotides are TGTGCCAGCAGTGAAGACCGGTTCTACGAGCAGTACTTC. Its protein product is CASSEDRFYEQYF.

The chain uses TRBV6-5 and TRBJ2-1; 7 bases are shared with TRBD1. With 2 bases clipped from V and 5 bases from J, the junction kept 3 bases outside the gene matches. The CDR3 is 14 residues long. The germline gives CDR1 MNHEY, CDR2 SVGAGI. The CDR3 DNA reads as TGTGCCAGCAGTTACGGACAGGCGGACAATGAGCAGTTCTTC. It specifies CASSYGQADNEQFF.

There are a few counts of this clone. The chain joins TRBV6-2 or TRBV6-3 to TRBJ1-5; D is perhaps TRBD1 (6 bases). CDR1 is MNHEY and CDR2 is SVGEGT in the germline V gene. The CDR3 loop spans 14 amino acids. V lost 2 bases to trimming and J lost 7 bases, with 12 bases between them. CDR3 in amino acids: CASSYGLGGQPQHF. CDR3 in DNA: TGTGCCAGCAGTTACGGACTAGGGGGGCAGCCCCAGCATTTT.

This clone was seen only a few times. The rearrangement links TRBV28 to TRBJ2-7; D ambiguous. V dropped 5 bases and J dropped 1 base, with 9 bases sitting between them. The germline CDR1 and CDR2 sequences are MDHEN and SYDVKM. This CDR3 contains 13 residues. For the CDR3, the DNA is TGTGCCAGCAGTCCTCCCTCTTCCTACGAGCAGTACTTC. Protein product: CASSPPSSYEQYF.

This chain connects TRBV7-2 to TRBJ1-2; tentatively, D is TRBD1 (5 bases). Germline CDR1 and CDR2: SGHTA and FQGNSA. CDR3 size: 15 residues. Trimming stripped 3 bases from V and 4 bases from J, with 15 bases between. The CDR3 coding sequence is TGTGCCAGCAGCTTGGGGGGGATCCGCAGCTATGGCTACACCTTC. Its protein is CASSLGGIRSYGYTF. Variable domain in full (rest from reference TRBV7-2 and TRBJ1-2): GAGVSQSPSNKVTEKGKDVELRCDPISGHTALYWYRQSLGQGLEFLIYFQGNSAPDKSGLPSDRFSAERTGGSVSTLTIQRTQQEDSAVYLCASSLGGIRSYGYTFGSGTRLTVV.

In its sample, this clone was seen a few times. The CDR3 DNA sequence: TGTGCCAGCAGTTTGACTTCCCGGGAGATCTATGGCTACACCTTC. Translated: CASSLTSREIYGYTF. V gene TRBV28 combines with J gene TRBJ1-2; unclear D gene. The V and J ends lost 3 bases and 4 bases respectively, with 15 bases between them. CDR3 length: 15 amino acids. Germline-derived CDR1 and CDR2 are MDHEN and SYDVKM.

A few counts support this clone. The V and J genes are TRBV27 and TRBJ1-1, with D possibly TRBD1 on 5 matching bases. Trimming cost V 7 bases and J 7 bases, with 10 bases left between them. The CDR3 runs to 11 residues. CDR1 and CDR2 (germline): MNHEY, SMNVEV (reference sequence). The chain's CDR3 is CASTKGIEAFF. Written as DNA, the CDR3 is TGTGCCAGCACAAAGGGGATTGAAGCTTTCTTT.

The V and J genes are TRBV7-2 and TRBJ2-2, with TRBD2 matching over 8 bases. CDR1 and CDR2 from the germline V gene are SGHTA and FQGNSA. The V and J ends lost 6 bases and 2 bases, in that order; junction bases with no gene match: 8. The CDR3 consists of 16 residues. The CDR3 here is CASSFSGMRNTGELFF. DNA for the CDR3: TGTGCCAGCAGTTTTAGCGGGATGAGAAACACCGGGGAGCTGTTTTTT.

The chain has TRBV7-9 and TRBJ2-5; D is ambiguous. The V end lost 4 bases, the J end lost 5 bases, and 14 bases lay between the germline ends. CDR1 SEHNR and CDR2 FQNEAQ come from the germline V gene (reference sequence). This CDR3 comprises 14 residues. CDR3 amino acids: CASSSPCIGETQYF. CDR3 sequence (DNA): TGTGCCAGCAGCTCCCCGTGTATCGGGGAGACCCAGTACTTC.

By proportion, this clone is medium-sized. This chain connects TRBV7-3 to TRBJ2-1; tentatively, D is TRBD2 (6 bases). There are 13 residues in the CDR3. Germline V lookup: CDR1 SGHTA, CDR2 FQGTGA. V lost 3 bases and J 9 bases, leaving 12 bases between the germline ends. CDR3: CASSFLRDSEQFF. The CDR3 DNA reads TGTGCCAGCAGCTTTTTGCGGGATAGTGAGCAGTTCTTC.

V usage is TRBV7-8 and J usage is TRBJ2-7; the D gene could be TRBD1 or TRBD2 (6 bases each). The germline V gene encodes CDR1 SGHVS and CDR2 FQNEAQ. The CDR3 sequence is 14 residues long. Trimming left V 4 bases short and J 5 bases short, with 15 bases between. The CDR3 here is CASSSEGVSNEQYF. The CDR3 DNA is TGTGCCAGCAGCTCGGAGGGGGTCTCGAACGAGCAGTACTTC.

This chain joins TRBV5-6 and TRBJ1-4; D is possibly TRBD1 (5 bases). CDR3 length: 14 residues. Trimming took 5 bases from V and 9 from J, leaving 17 bases between them. Germline CDR1 is SGHDT and CDR2 is YYEEEE. The CDR3 spells CASSTAGPEKKLFF. CDR3 coding DNA: TGTGCCAGCAGTACTGCAGGGCCGGAGAAAAAACTGTTTTTT.

CDR3 sequence (DNA): TGTGCCAGCAGCGGACCTGCGCGTGGGGGGTTCGAGCAGTACTTC. As protein: CASSGPARGGFEQYF. The chain recombines TRBV7-2 with TRBJ2-7, with a tentative D call TRBD2 (6 bases). Trimming removed 5 bases from V and 6 bases from J, with 20 bases in between. The CDR3 loop spans 15 amino acids. Germline V lookup: CDR1 SGHTA, CDR2 FQGNSA. Drawing the rest from reference TRBV7-2 and TRBJ2-7, the complete variable domain is GAGVSQSPSNKVTEKGKDVELRCDPISGHTALYWYRQSLGQGLEFLIYFQGNSAPDKSGLPSDRFSAERTGGSVSTLTIQRTQQEDSAVYLCASSGPARGGFEQYFGPGTRLTVT.

This clone is termed large (0.1 to 1%). Written as DNA, the CDR3 is TGTGCCAGCAGCGTAGTGGGGCTAGCGGGGGGCAATGAGCAGTTCTTC. Protein: CASSVVGLAGGNEQFF. This chain connects TRBV9 to TRBJ2-1; 11 bases agree with TRBD2. Germline V gene lookup returns CDR1 SGDLS and CDR2 YYNGEE. The trim removed 0 bases at V and 6 bases at J, leaving 5 bases unmatched. There are 16 residues in the CDR3.

By sample fraction, this clone is large. The chain employs TRBV6-1 and TRBJ2-2; unclear D gene. The CDR3 is 13 amino acids. The V end lost 3 bases, the J end lost 4 bases, and 6 bases lay between the germline ends. The germline CDR1 and CDR2 sequences are MNHNS and SASEGT. CDR3 region: CASSDPSTGELFF. As DNA, the CDR3 is TGTGCCAGCAGTGACCCTAGCACCGGGGAGCTGTTTTTT.

About this clone itself: It may be a read error: a sequence one base away is much more abundant. The chain is built from TRBV6-1 and TRBJ1-6, with a possible D match to TRBD1 (6 bases). V lost 11 bases and J 10 bases, leaving 18 bases between the germline ends. The germline V gene has CDR1 MNHNS and CDR2 SASEGT. This CDR3 is 13 amino acids long. The CDR3 region is CAGHRVRESPLHF. The CDR3 DNA reads TGTGCCGGGCACAGGGTGAGGGAATCACCCCTCCACTTT.